Shown below are 9 T cell receptor beta chains from a single sample sequenced in a study of liver allograft versus peripheral blood T cells. Study at large: In transplanted livers, T cell receptor repertoires were compared with those found in the recipients' peripheral blood.

TCRdb re-called the reads with MiXCR, one entry per CDR3 protein. The sample shows about 16,000 distinct CDR3 sequences, around 21% of them seen only once. Source of these receptors: a human patient who had a liver transplant. Some T cells may be provided by the graft donor.

A note on this clonotype: A junction end diverges from the germline sequence, so it may reflect a read error. The genes are TRBV7-3 and TRBJ2-7; D remains ambiguous. The CDR3 has 13 residues. Germline CDR1 and CDR2: SGHTA and FQGTGA. The DNA of the CDR3 is TGTGCCAGCAGCCAAGTGGAATGGTACGGGCAGTACTTC. Amino acid sequence: CASSQVEWYGQYF.

The gene calls are TRBV28 and TRBJ1-2, with D unresolved. The CDR3 extends over 13 amino acids. Germline-derived CDR1 and CDR2 are MDHEN and SYDVKM. Trimming pared 8 bases from V and 0 bases from J, leaving 10 bases between. CDR3 in amino acids: CASGQITNYGYTF. In DNA, the CDR3 is TGTGCCAGCGGGCAGATAACTAACTATGGCTACACCTTC.

This clonotype was found many times. The genes are TRBV7-2 and TRBJ1-1; D ambiguous. There are 13 residues in the CDR3. The V gene lost 5 bases and the J gene lost 11 bases, with 18 bases spanning the gap. Germline V gene lookup returns CDR1 SGHTA and CDR2 FQGNSA. DNA of the CDR3: TGTGCCAGCAGCCCCCCGGGAGATCGGTTTGCTTTCTTT. Its protein is CASSPPGDRFAFF.

This clonotype qualifies as medium-sized. V gene TRBV7-2 combines with J gene TRBJ2-2, with TRBD2 identical over 11 bases. The trim removed 0 bases at V and 8 bases at J, leaving 8 bases unmatched. The CDR3 is 17 residues long. Germline lookup yields CDR1 SGHTA and CDR2 FQGNSA. CDR3 in amino acids: CASSLAFLLAGVGELFF. The CDR3 coding sequence is TGTGCCAGCAGCTTAGCCTTTCTACTAGCGGGAGTTGGGGAGCTGTTTTTT. Variable domain in full (rest from reference TRBV7-2 and TRBJ2-2): GAGVSQSPSNKVTEKGKDVELRCDPISGHTALYWYRQSLGQGLEFLIYFQGNSAPDKSGLPSDRFSAERTGGSVSTLTIQRTQQEDSAVYLCASSLAFLLAGVGELFFGEGSRLTVL.

This clonotype is medium-sized (0.01 to 0.1%). The V call is TRBV10-3, the J call TRBJ2-7; D not resolved. Germline V gene sequence: CDR1 ENHRY, CDR2 SYGVKD. V gave up 2 bases and J gave up 1 base, with 12 bases separating them. The CDR3 runs 15 residues. The CDR3 region is CAISEGVRQSYEQYF. As DNA, the CDR3 is TGTGCCATCAGTGAGGGGGTGCGACAATCCTACGAGCAGTACTTC.

In nucleotides, the CDR3 is TGTGCCAGCAGTTACCAGGGGGCTTTTAATTCACCCCTCCACTTT. Protein: CASSYQGAFNSPLHF. This rearrangement joins TRBV6-5 to TRBJ1-6; TRBD1 aligns across 8 bases. Germline V gene sequence: CDR1 MNHEY, CDR2 SVGAGI. V lost 2 bases to trimming and J lost 6 bases; unmatched junction nucleotides: 3. The CDR3 sequence is 15 residues long.

This chain links TRBV28 with TRBJ2-5; TRBD2 matches 9 bases. CDR1 is MDHEN and CDR2 is SYDVKM in the germline V gene. V trimming: 7 bases; J trimming: 3 bases; junction bases outside the gene matches: 15. CDR3 length: 17 residues. The CDR3 DNA sequence: TGTGCCAGCACCAAATTTAGCGGGAGCCCCGGGAAAGAGACCCAGTACTTC. Translation gives CASTKFSGSPGKETQYF.

This clonotype was counted many times. The genes are TRBV18 and TRBJ2-7, with 8 bases aligning to TRBD1. The ends lost 5 bases at V and 2 bases at J; junction bases unmatched: 17. This CDR3 has 18 amino acids. Germline V gene lookup returns CDR1 KGHSH and CDR2 LQKENI. The CDR3 DNA reads TGTGCCAGCTCATCCCCCAACACCCGGGACAGGAGCACCTACGAGCAGTACTTC. Its protein product is CASSSPNTRDRSTYEQYF.

Relative to its sample, this clonotype is large. This chain joins TRBV18 and TRBJ1-2; 8 bases map to TRBD1. From germline, CDR1 is KGHSH and CDR2 LQKENI. Trimming removed 3 bases from V and 5 bases from J; junction bases left unmatched: 8. This CDR3 spans 15 amino acids. CDR3 coding DNA: TGTGCCAGCTCACCTCGGGCAGGGGGCGCATATGGCTACACCTTC. Translation: CASSPRAGGAYGYTF.